These 23 T cell receptor beta chains were all obtained from the same sample, sequenced in a study of blood T cell repertoires in COVID-19. Assay used: immunoSEQ multiplex PCR; TCRdb lists only in-frame clones, some missing. The sample has some 520,000 clones, 89% seen once. The sample taken for sequencing was peripheral blood. The receptor set was obtained from a man aged 18 to 29 with COVID-19, enrolled during active disease.

This sequence joins TRBV19 and TRBJ2-2, with 15 nucleotides matching TRBD2. This CDR3 contains 20 residues. The V gene end was trimmed by 3 bases and the J gene end by 6 bases; junction bases not matched to a gene: 14. The germline gives CDR1 LNHDA, CDR2 SQIVND (reference sequence). The CDR3 nucleotides read TGTGCCAGTAGTATGGAATGGGGGACTAGCGGGGGGCAACCCTCCGGGGAGCTGTTTTTT. Its protein product is CASSMEWGTSGGQPSGELFF.

The rearrangement joins TRBV2 to TRBJ2-5; 10 nucleotides line up with TRBD1. The CDR3 consists of 15 residues. CDR1 is SNHLY, CDR2 FYNNEI, per germline. With 6 bases clipped from V and 4 bases from J, the junction kept 8 bases outside the gene matches. CDR3 DNA: TGTGCCAGCAGCGTACATGGACAGGGGGGAGAGACCCAGTACTTC. This gives the protein CASSVHGQGGETQYF.

The rearrangement uses TRBV2 and TRBJ1-1; 9 bases map to TRBD1. After removal of 5 bases from V and 4 bases from J, the junction contained 2 bases not matched to a gene. The CDR3 is 13 residues long. Germline-derived CDR1 and CDR2 are SNHLY and FYNNEI. The CDR3 region is CASSQDRGTEAFF. The CDR3 DNA follows: TGTGCCAGCAGTCAGGACAGGGGCACTGAAGCTTTCTTT.

The rearrangement uses TRBV10-1 and TRBJ2-7, with 10 bases identical to TRBD1. Germline lookup yields CDR1 WNHNN and CDR2 SYGVQD (reference sequence). This CDR3 is 18 amino acids long. The ends lost 1 base at V and 4 bases at J; junction bases unmatched: 13. This chain's CDR3 is CASSEFSGQGEYWYEQYF. The CDR3 DNA follows: TGCGCCAGCAGTGAGTTCTCTGGACAGGGGGAATATTGGTACGAGCAGTACTTC.

The gene calls are TRBV6-4 and TRBJ1-1, with no clear D. The CDR3 sequence is 13 residues long. The V end lost 4 bases, the J end lost 4 bases, and 10 bases lay between the germline ends. Germline-derived CDR1 and CDR2 are MRHNA and SNTAGT. The CDR3, as DNA: TGTGCCAGCAGTGTTGAGGAGGGCACTGAAGCTTTCTTT. It translates to CASSVEEGTEAFF.

The chain links TRBV11-1 to TRBJ2-3; 7 bases map to TRBD2. V gave up 3 bases and J gave up 2 bases; unmatched junction bases: 2. The CDR3 extends over 14 amino acids. CDR1 is SGHAT and CDR2 is FQDESV in the germline V gene (reference sequence). CDR3 amino acids: CASSLRGTTDTQYF. Here the CDR3 DNA reads TGTGCCAGCAGCTTGCGGGGGACCACAGATACGCAGTATTTT.

In this sample, this clone turned up once. J is TRBJ1-1 and V is TRBV7-9, with TRBD1 matching 7 bases. The CDR3 is 14 amino acids. With V trimmed by 5 bases and J by 4 bases, 7 bases remained unmatched. Germline V gene lookup returns CDR1 SEHNR and CDR2 FQNEAQ (reference sequence). The CDR3 coding sequence is TGTGCCAGCAGCCCCCTTGCAGGGGGCACTGAAGCTTTCTTT. Encoded protein: CASSPLAGGTEAFF.

This chain uses TRBV3-1 (or the pseudogene TRBV3-2) with TRBJ2-7; D perhaps matches TRBD1 (6 bases). Germline V gives CDR1 LGHDT, CDR2 YNNKEL (reference sequence). The CDR3 has 13 residues. V lost 3 bases and J lost 3, with 9 bases in between. The CDR3 region is CASSQDRIYEQYF. CDR3 DNA: TGTGCCAGCAGCCAGGACAGAATCTACGAGCAGTACTTC.

The gene calls are TRBV27 and TRBJ1-5, with D unclear. CDR1 is MNHEY, CDR2 SMNVEV, per germline (reference sequence). Trimming pared 5 bases from V and 0 bases from J, leaving 14 bases between. The CDR3 has 16 amino acids. The CDR3, as DNA: TGTGCCAGCAGTCCGTTCAGTGTGCATAGCAATCAGCCCCAGCATTTT. It translates to CASSPFSVHSNQPQHF.

This clone is a singleton in its sample. J is TRBJ1-6 and V is TRBV19; 9 bases agree with TRBD1. Trimming took 5 bases from V and 10 from J; bases not matched to a gene: 12. The CDR3 runs to 16 residues. In germline, CDR1 is LNHDA, CDR2 SQIVND (reference sequence). The CDR3 protein is CASSPSTGGAGSPLHF. CDR3 DNA: TGTGCCAGTAGTCCCTCAACAGGGGGCGCAGGGTCACCCCTCCACTTT.

The chain carries TRBV6-5 and TRBJ1-6; 7 bases fit TRBD1. Germline CDR1 MNHEY, CDR2 SVGAGI. V shed 6 bases, J shed 4 bases, and the junction held 6 bases outside the gene matches. This CDR3 has 15 amino acids. The CDR3: CASSPPGQYNSPLHF. In DNA form, the CDR3 reads TGTGCCAGCAGCCCCCCGGGACAGTATAATTCACCCCTCCACTTT.

The rearrangement links TRBV9 to TRBJ2-5; 9 nucleotides line up with TRBD1. CDR1 and CDR2 (germline): SGDLS, YYNGEE. V lost 4 bases, J lost 5 bases, and 6 bases stayed unmatched. This CDR3 has 14 residues. The DNA of the CDR3 is TGTGCCAGCAGCCCCGGACAGGGGTATGAGACCCAGTACTTC. Translating it yields CASSPGQGYETQYF. The full variable domain, rest sourced from reference TRBV9 and TRBJ2-5, is DSGVTQTPKHLITATGQRVTLRCSPRSGDLSVYWYQQSLDQGLQFLIQYYNGEERAKGNILERFSAQQFPDLHSELNLSSLELGDSALYFCASSPGQGYETQYFGPGTRLLVL.

The chain joins TRBV29-1 to TRBJ2-1; no definite D call. V was pared by 4 bases and J by 4 bases, with 5 bases between. Germline loops: CDR1 SQVTM, CDR2 ANQGSEA. This CDR3 has 11 residues. The DNA for the CDR3 is TGCAGCGTTGGTCAGTACAATGAGCAGTTCTTC. It encodes CSVGQYNEQFF.

This chain uses TRBV11-2 with TRBJ2-5; D not resolved. Trimming removed 3 bases from V and 5 bases from J, with 10 bases in between. The germline CDR1 and CDR2 sequences are SGHAT and FQNNGV. The CDR3 contains 13 residues. This CDR3 is CASSFRLFETQYF. CDR3 nucleotides: TGTGCCAGCAGCTTCAGGCTGTTCGAGACCCAGTACTTC.

V usage is TRBV19 and J usage is TRBJ2-1; TRBD2 agrees at 10 bases. The V and J ends lost 3 bases and 0 bases, in that order; junction bases with no gene match: 11. The CDR3 has 19 amino acids. Per the germline V gene, CDR1 is LNHDA and CDR2 is SQIVND (reference sequence). The CDR3 protein is CASSMGRLAGPSSYNEQFF. CDR3 sequence (DNA): TGTGCCAGTAGTATGGGCAGACTAGCGGGTCCCTCCTCCTACAATGAGCAGTTCTTC.

This clone was recorded once. The CDR3 protein is CASSPTGRGTNTGELFF. The CDR3 DNA reads as TGTGCCAGCTCCCCCACAGGTCGGGGGACGAACACCGGGGAGCTGTTTTTT. The J gene is TRBJ2-2, the V gene TRBV18, with D possibly being TRBD2 (6 bases). The CDR3 totals 17 residues. Per the germline V gene, CDR1 is KGHSH and CDR2 is LQKENI. Trimming removed 6 bases at V and 0 bases at J, with 17 bases between.

This sequence joins TRBV5-5 and TRBJ2-1, with 11 positions matching TRBD2. CDR1 is SGHKS, CDR2 YYEKEE, per germline (reference sequence). There are 16 residues in the CDR3. The V gene end was trimmed by 0 bases and the J gene end by 7 bases; junction bases not matched to a gene: 6. The CDR3 here is CASSLVISGGANEQFF. CDR3 nucleotide sequence: TGTGCCAGCAGCTTGGTGATTAGCGGGGGGGCAAATGAGCAGTTCTTC.

This chain uses TRBV7-9 with TRBJ2-7; possible D gene TRBD2, 6 bases. V was cut by 5 bases and J by 3 bases, with 11 bases left in between. Per germline, CDR1 SEHNR and CDR2 FQNEAQ (reference sequence). This CDR3 comprises 13 residues. This chain's CDR3 is CASSQTSRYEQYF. CDR3 nucleotide sequence: TGTGCCAGCAGCCAAACTAGCCGCTACGAGCAGTACTTC.

V is TRBV19 and J is TRBJ1-5, with 10 bases aligning to TRBD1. The CDR3 totals 17 residues. Looked up from germline, CDR1 is LNHDA and CDR2 is SQIVND (reference sequence). V shed 6 bases and J 4 bases; nucleotides not matched to a gene: 12. CDR3 DNA sequence: TGTGCCAGTAGCCGTTTAGGGTCGGGACAGGGGAATCAGCCCCAGCATTTT. Its protein is CASSRLGSGQGNQPQHF.

This chain's CDR3 is CASSWSGRSTDTQYF. The CDR3 DNA is TGCGCCAGCAGCTGGAGCGGGAGAAGCACAGATACGCAGTATTTT. V usage is TRBV5-1 and J usage is TRBJ2-3, with TRBD2 matching 8 bases. V shed 3 bases, J shed 0 bases, and the junction held 3 bases outside the gene matches. Germline V gene lookup returns CDR1 SGHRS and CDR2 YFSETQ. The CDR3 sequence is 15 residues long.

The genes are TRBV29-1 and TRBJ2-3; D may be TRBD2 (5 bases). The CDR3 consists of 12 residues. V lost 7 bases, J lost 4 bases, and 12 bases lay in between. CDR1 is SQVTM and CDR2 is ANQGSEA in the germline V gene. The CDR3 loop is CSGRTPSDTQYF. The CDR3, as DNA: TGCAGCGGACGGACTCCTTCAGATACGCAGTATTTT.

The rearrangement links TRBV5-4 to TRBJ2-6; possible D gene TRBD2, 5 bases. Trimming cost V 1 base and J 2 bases, with 16 bases left between them. This CDR3 is built from 18 residues. Looked up from germline, CDR1 is SGHNT and CDR2 is YYREEE (reference sequence). This CDR3 is CASSLYAGRRTGANVLTF. As DNA, the CDR3 is TGTGCCAGCAGCTTGTACGCTGGCAGGAGGACTGGGGCCAACGTCCTGACTTTC.

V usage is TRBV18 and J usage is TRBJ1-6, with 8 bases that match TRBD1. Germline CDR1 KGHSH, CDR2 LQKENI. V was clipped by 6 bases and J by 7 bases; unmatched bases: 5. The CDR3 is made up of 14 amino acids. The CDR3 DNA reads TGTGCCAGCTCTGGACAGGGAATCAATTCACCCCTCCACTTT. Residues: CASSGQGINSPLHF.